The clone carrying this T cell receptor beta chain was seen just once. The entry originates in a study of T-cell reconstitution after alpha-beta-depleted transplantation in children. The CDR3 totals 16 residues. The V gene's germline CDR1 is SGHDT and CDR2 YYEEEE. Trimming at V came to 3 bases and at J to 4 bases, leaving 6 bases not matched to a gene. It was with unique molecular identifiers that the TCRbeta library was prepared. A single record per CDR3 protein comes from TCRdb applying MiXCR to the PCR reads. The data show about 580,000 distinct CDR3 sequences, with 23% seen just once and 13% to 15% held by the top ten.

The chain links TRBV5-6 to TRBJ2-5; 13 bases line up with TRBD2. The receptor's source is a boy less than two years old who had a stem cell transplant for acute myeloid leukemia, so the T cells may come from the graft donor. Source: PBMCs, mostly from graft donor cells, taken 360 days after TCRalphabeta/CD19-depleted stem cell transplant. CDR3 bases: TGTGCCAGCAGCTACAGGACTAGCGGGAGTGGAGAGACCCAGTACTTC. Protein product: CASSYRTSGSGETQYF.